These T cell receptor beta chains were read from a single sample in a study of T cells after yellow fever vaccination. TCRdb redid the calling of the 5' RACE reads with MiXCR, one entry per CDR3 protein. Among 170,000 or so distinct CDR3 sequences listed, about 6.2% were seen once. The specimen comprised CD4+ T cells sorted from PBMCs, sampled on the day of the first yellow fever vaccination. All receptors come from a man between 18 and 29 years old who received the YFV17D yellow fever vaccine. Both conserved end residues are part of each CDR3. D genes are given only for firm matches. Clone size is shown for a subset of rows, as once, few, many or a class of expanded clone.

J: TRBJ2-2; D: -; V: TRBV15; size: many; CDR3: CATSDTGASGELFF; DNA: TGTGCCACCAGCGATACCGGGGCGTCCGGGGAGCTGTTTTTT
J: TRBJ1-2; D: -; V: TRBV7-6; size: -; CDR3: CASSSYPYYGYTF; DNA: TGTGCCAGCAGCTCATACCCTTACTATGGCTACACCTTC
J: TRBJ1-4; D: -; V: TRBV20-1; size: many; CDR3: CSATGTGGEKLFF; DNA: TGCAGTGCCACCGGGACGGGGGGTGAAAAACTGTTTTTT
J: TRBJ1-2; D: TRBD1; V: TRBV15; size: few; CDR3: CATHSQGAYGYTF; DNA: TGTGCCACGCATTCTCAGGGGGCTTATGGCTACACCTTC
J: TRBJ2-3; D: TRBD2; V: TRBV6-5; size: few; CDR3: CASSLPRLAGVSDTQYF; DNA: TGTGCCAGCAGTTTGCCAAGACTAGCGGGGGTTTCAGATACGCAGTATTTT
J: TRBJ1-2; D: -; V: TRBV6-6; size: many; CDR3: CASSWDTNYGYTF; DNA: TGTGCCAGCAGTTGGGACACCAACTATGGCTACACCTTC
J: TRBJ2-1; D: -; V: TRBV4-1; size: many; CDR3: CASSHLGSGREQFF; DNA: TGCGCCAGCAGCCACCTTGGGTCCGGACGAGAGCAGTTCTTC
J: TRBJ1-2; D: -; V: TRBV18; size: many; CDR3: CASSPGQVYGYTF; DNA: TGTGCCAGCTCACCTGGGCAAGTCTATGGCTACACCTTC
J: TRBJ2-3; D: TRBD2; V: TRBV5-1; size: many; CDR3: CASSLERGSTDTQYF; DNA: TGCGCCAGCAGCTTGGAGCGGGGGAGCACAGATACGCAGTATTTT
J: TRBJ2-5; D: -; V: TRBV5-1; size: many; CDR3: CASSLTLQETQYF; DNA: TGCGCCAGCAGCTTGACACTACAAGAGACCCAGTACTTC
J: TRBJ2-3; D: -; V: TRBV7-2; size: many; CDR3: CASSLARDTQYF; DNA: TGTGCCAGCAGCTTAGCGCGGGATACGCAGTATTTT
J: TRBJ2-2; D: -; V: TRBV4-3; size: many; CDR3: CASSQDLIGGELFF; DNA: TGCGCCAGCAGCCAAGATCTCATCGGAGGGGAGCTGTTTTTT
J: TRBJ2-5; D: -; V: TRBV5-1; size: many; CDR3: CASSFSGGGQETQYF; DNA: TGCGCCAGCAGCTTCTCCGGGGGTGGGCAAGAGACCCAGTACTTC